This T cell receptor beta chain is from a study of T-cell reconstitution after alpha-beta-depleted transplantation in children. CDR1 is SGHNT, CDR2 YYREEE, per germline (reference sequence). The CDR3 contains 15 residues. Trimming cost V 4 bases and J 3 bases, with 15 bases left between them. A library of TCRbeta sequences, prepared with unique molecular identifiers, was generated. TCRdb itself ran the PCR reads through MiXCR, one entry per CDR3 protein. The sample holds about 500,000 distinct CDR3 sequences, around a third seen once. The V gene is TRBV5-4, the J gene TRBJ2-3; no clear D gene. This sample comprised PBMCs from the stem cell graft donor, obtained from the stem cell graft. The TCR comes from a human donor who donated a stem cell graft to a child with aplastic anemia. The CDR3 region is CASSPSGGVTDTQYF. The CDR3 DNA sequence: TGTGCCAGCAGCCCTTCCGGTGGAGTAACAGATACGCAGTATTTT.